A selection of T cell receptor beta chains follows, all from one sample in a study of cytomegalovirus exposure and HLA in healthy donors. Produced via immunoSEQ multiplex PCR; TCRdb's table is partial and in-frame only. The sample table sets out about 72,000 clones. Sequenced input: PBMCs. The receptors come from a man aged 40-50 years in good health and CMV-seronegative. CDR3s include the opening cysteine and the closing phenylalanine or tryptophan. A D gene is named only where the DNA matches it firmly.

>-|TRBV11-2|TRBJ1-6
CASSPPGAYNSPLHF
TGTGCCAGCAGCCCCCCCGGGGCCTATAATTCACCCCTCCACTTT
>TRBD1|TRBV6-5|TRBJ1-2
CASSYSEGAEGYTF
TGTGCCAGCAGTTACTCCGAGGGGGCGGAGGGCTACACCTTC
>-|TRBV15|TRBJ1-2
CATSRDPLGGIREQYGYTF
TGTGCCACCAGCAGAGATCCCCTCGGCGGCATTCGGGAGCAATATGGCTACACCTTC
>-|TRBV19|TRBJ2-3
CASSLFGDQSTDTQYF
TGTGCCAGTAGCCTATTCGGAGATCAAAGCACAGATACGCAGTATTTT
>-|TRBV5-5|TRBJ1-1
CASSLDPGLNTEAFF
TGTGCCAGCAGCTTGGATCCAGGGTTGAACACTGAAGCTTTCTTT
>TRBD2|TRBV6-1|TRBJ2-2
CASSRTSGYTGELFF
TGTGCCAGCAGTCGGACTAGCGGTTACACCGGGGAGCTGTTTTTT
>-|TRBV21-1|TRBJ1-6
CASSKALGSPLHF
TGTGCCAGCAGCAAAGCTCTCGGTTCACCCCTCCACTTT
>TRBD1|TRBV28|TRBJ1-5
CASSPAPGGSQPQHF
TGTGCCAGCAGTCCCGCCCCAGGGGGCAGTCAGCCCCAGCATTTT
>-|TRBV19|TRBJ1-6
CASRVQELSYNSPLHF
TGTGCCAGTAGAGTCCAGGAACTCTCCTATAATTCACCCCTCCACTTT
>TRBD1|TRBV29-1|TRBJ1-2
CSVEGQGLGGYTF
TGCAGCGTTGAGGGACAGGGGCTGGGTGGCTACACCTTC
>-|TRBV10-1|TRBJ1-5
CASSGPGQPQHF
TGCGCCAGCAGTGGTCCGGGGCAGCCCCAGCATTTT
>TRBD2|TRBV9|TRBJ2-3
CASSAGGESTDTQYF
TGTGCCAGCAGCGCCGGGGGGGAGTCCACAGATACGCAGTATTTT
>-|TRBV28|TRBJ1-5
CASNSGGDSNQPQHF
TGTGCCAGCAATTCGGGGGGAGACAGCAATCAGCCCCAGCATTTT
>-|TRBV30|TRBJ2-3
CAWSVRERDTQYF
TGTGCCTGGAGTGTACGTGAACGGGATACGCAGTATTTT
>TRBD2|TRBV6-5|TRBJ2-1
CASGRLAREYHEQFF
TGTGCCAGCGGGAGACTAGCGAGGGAATATCATGAGCAGTTCTTC
>-|TRBV6-5|TRBJ1-1
CASSISGGSTEAFF
TGTGCCAGCAGTATATCGGGGGGCAGCACTGAAGCTTTCTTT
>TRBD2|TRBV30|TRBJ2-1
CAWSEVRGNSSYNEQFF
TGTGCCTGGAGTGAGGTGCGGGGGAATAGCTCCTACAATGAGCAGTTCTTC
>-|TRBV6-1|TRBJ1-6
CASSEDVGAPLHF
TGTGCCAGCAGTGAAGATGTCGGGGCACCCCTCCACTTT